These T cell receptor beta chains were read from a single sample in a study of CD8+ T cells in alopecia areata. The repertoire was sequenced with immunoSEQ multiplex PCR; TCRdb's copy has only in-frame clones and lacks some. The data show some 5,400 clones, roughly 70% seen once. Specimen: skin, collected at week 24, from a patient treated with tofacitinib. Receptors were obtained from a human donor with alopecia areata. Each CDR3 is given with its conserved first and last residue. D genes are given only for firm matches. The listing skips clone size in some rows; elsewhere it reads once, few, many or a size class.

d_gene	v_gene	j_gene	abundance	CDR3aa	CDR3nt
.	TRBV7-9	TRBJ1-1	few	CASIEGGTEAFF	TGTGCCAGCATCGAGGGGGGCACTGAAGCTTTCTTT
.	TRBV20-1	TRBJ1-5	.	CSARGFQPQHF	TGCAGTGCTAGGGGCTTTCAGCCCCAGCATTTT
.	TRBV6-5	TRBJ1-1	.	CASRNLQGLNTEAFF	TGTGCCAGCAGAAACTTACAGGGCCTGAACACTGAAGCTTTCTTT
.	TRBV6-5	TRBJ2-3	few	CASSYVGGSDTQYF	TGTGCCAGCAGTTACGTGGGGGGCTCAGATACGCAGTATTTT
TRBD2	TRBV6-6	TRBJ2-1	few	CASEAGTTYNEQFF	TGTGCCAGTGAAGCGGGGACCACCTACAATGAGCAGTTCTTC
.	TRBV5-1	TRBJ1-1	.	CASSLEEGEGVEAFF	TGCGCCAGCAGCTTGGAAGAGGGGGAAGGTGTTGAAGCTTTCTTT
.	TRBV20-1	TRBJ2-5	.	CSANRRETQYF	TGCAGTGCTAACCGCCGAGAGACCCAGTACTTC
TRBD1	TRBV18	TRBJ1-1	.	CASSPNRQGVTEAFF	TGTGCCAGCTCACCGAATAGACAGGGGGTCACTGAAGCTTTCTTT
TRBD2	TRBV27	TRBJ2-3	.	CASSLFSGGAGDTQYF	TGTGCCAGCAGTTTATTTTCCGGGGGGGCCGGAGATACGCAGTATTTT
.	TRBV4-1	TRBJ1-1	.	CASSRGGARSFF	TGCGCCAGCAGCCGCGGGGGGGCGAGGTCTTTCTTT
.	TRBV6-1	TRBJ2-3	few	CASTRRDTQYF	TGTGCCAGCACCCGGCGGGATACGCAGTATTTT
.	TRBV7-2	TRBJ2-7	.	CASSLLDLSYEQYF	TGTGCCAGCAGCTTATTAGATTTATCCTACGAGCAGTACTTC
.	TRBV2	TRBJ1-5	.	CASSDRAYNQPQHF	TGTGCCAGCAGTGACAGGGCCTACAATCAGCCCCAGCATTTT
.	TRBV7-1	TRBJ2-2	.	CASSPPSGELFF	TGTGCCAGCAGTCCACCATCCGGGGAGCTGTTTTTT
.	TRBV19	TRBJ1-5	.	CASHPLGGQILNQPQHF	TGTGCCAGCCACCCTCTTGGGGGGCAGATCCTCAATCAGCCCCAGCATTTT
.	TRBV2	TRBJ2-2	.	CASSVASGELFF	TGTGCCAGCAGTGTTGCTTCCGGGGAGCTGTTTTTT
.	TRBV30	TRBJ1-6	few	CAWLTGRSPLHF	TGTGCCTGGTTGACCGGGCGTTCACCCCTCCACTTT
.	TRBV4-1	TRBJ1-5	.	CASSQDRDGLGFNQPQHF	TGCGCCAGCAGCCAAGACAGGGACGGGCTCGGCTTCAATCAGCCCCAGCATTTT
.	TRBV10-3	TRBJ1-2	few	CATQENYGYTF	TGTGCCACCCAGGAAAACTATGGCTACACCTTC
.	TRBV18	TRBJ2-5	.	CASSRGQGGQETQYF	TGTGCCAGCTCACGCGGACAGGGAGGGCAAGAGACCCAGTACTTC
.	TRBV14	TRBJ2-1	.	CASSLLRGSYNEQFF	TGTGCCAGCAGCTTGCTCCGGGGCTCCTACAATGAGCAGTTCTTC
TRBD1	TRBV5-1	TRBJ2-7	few	CASSRRGTGKYEQYF	TGCGCCAGCAGCCGACGGGGGACAGGGAAATACGAGCAGTACTTC
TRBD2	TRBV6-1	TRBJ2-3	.	CASSLLGGGGDTQYF	TGTGCCAGCAGCCTCCTCGGCGGGGGGGGAGATACGCAGTATTTT
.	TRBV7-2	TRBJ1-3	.	CASSLVESGNTIYF	TGTGCCAGCAGCTTAGTGGAGTCTGGAAACACCATATATTTT
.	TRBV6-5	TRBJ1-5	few	CASSWGRLQPQHF	TGTGCCAGCAGTTGGGGCAGGCTCCAGCCCCAGCATTTT
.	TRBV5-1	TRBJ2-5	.	CASSPLLGKQETQYF	TGCGCCAGCAGCCCTTTACTAGGGAAACAAGAGACCCAGTACTTC
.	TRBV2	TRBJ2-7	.	CASSEATGGSYEQYF	TGTGCCAGCAGTGAAGCTACAGGTGGCTCCTACGAGCAGTACTTC
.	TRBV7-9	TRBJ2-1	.	CASSLARDEQFF	TGTGCCAGCAGCTTAGCGCGGGATGAGCAGTTCTTC
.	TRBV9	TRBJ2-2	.	CASNPLGNTGELFF	TGTGCCAGCAATCCCCTAGGGAACACCGGGGAGCTGTTTTTT
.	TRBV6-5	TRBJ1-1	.	CASSYDHRVSATEAFF	TGTGCCAGCAGTTATGATCACAGGGTGAGTGCCACTGAAGCTTTCTTT
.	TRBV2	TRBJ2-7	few	CASKGVTDSYEQYF	TGTGCCAGCAAGGGGGTGACAGACTCCTACGAGCAGTACTTC
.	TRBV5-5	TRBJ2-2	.	CASSLHLRPFAGELFF	TGTGCCAGCAGCTTGCATTTGAGACCTTTTGCCGGGGAGCTGTTTTTT
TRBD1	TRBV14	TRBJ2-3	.	CASSQAYRGPDTQYF	TGTGCCAGCAGCCAAGCATACAGGGGTCCAGATACGCAGTATTTT
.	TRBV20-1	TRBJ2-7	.	CSARRAPEQYF	TGCAGTGCTAGGAGGGCACCCGAGCAGTACTTC
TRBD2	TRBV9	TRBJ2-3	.	CASSPRGSGVGDTQYF	TGTGCCAGCAGCCCTAGGGGCAGCGGGGTTGGAGATACGCAGTATTTT
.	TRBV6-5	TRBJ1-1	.	CASSPPGTWNTEAFF	TGTGCCAGCAGTCCCCCAGGGACCTGGAACACTGAAGCTTTCTTT
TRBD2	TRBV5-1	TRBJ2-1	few	CASRLAGGHEQFF	TGCGCCAGCAGGCTAGCGGGGGGGCATGAGCAGTTCTTC
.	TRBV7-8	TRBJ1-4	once	CASSDEQMGEKLFF	TGTGCCAGCAGCGACGAACAGATGGGGGAAAAACTGTTTTTT
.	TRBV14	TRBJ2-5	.	CASSQDKAGLRRETQYF	TGTGCCAGCAGCCAAGACAAGGCAGGGCTACGACGAGAGACCCAGTACTTC
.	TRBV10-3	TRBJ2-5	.	CAISVSGLPQETQYF	TGTGCCATCAGTGTATCGGGGTTACCCCAAGAGACCCAGTACTTC
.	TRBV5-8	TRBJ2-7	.	CASSLRQGGTYEQYF	TGTGCCAGCAGCTTGCGGCAGGGGGGAACCTACGAGCAGTACTTC
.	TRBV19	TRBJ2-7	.	CASSTTGSYEQYF	TGTGCCAGTAGTACGACGGGCTCCTACGAGCAGTACTTC